This TCR beta chain was found in a study of shared clonotypes between healthy human individuals. Clones were read by immunoSEQ multiplex PCR, and TCRdb kept only the in-frame ones, dropping some. The sample carries around 1 million clones, 76% recorded once. This CDR3 is 20 amino acids long. The V gene's germline CDR1 is SGDLS and CDR2 YYNGEE. V lost 0 bases, J lost 0 bases, and 11 bases stayed unmatched. Sequencing was performed on memory CD4+ T cells sorted from blood. Subset noted: CD45RA-negative fraction. The chain is built from TRBV9 and TRBJ2-5, with 13 bases that match TRBD2. The receptor was derived from a man younger than 30 in good health. CDR3 residues: CASSVGGTSGIYGYQETQYF. The DNA for the CDR3 is TGTGCCAGCAGCGTAGGGGGGACTAGCGGGATCTATGGGTACCAAGAGACCCAGTACTTC.